This passage covers 18 T cell receptor beta chains from one sample sequenced in a study of shared clonotypes between healthy human individuals. Repertoires were generated with immunoSEQ multiplex PCR, while TCRdb's copy carries only in-frame clones and drops some. The sample lists over a million clones; more than 75% were seen once. The sequenced material came from memory CD4+ T cells from PBMCs. As to subset: CD45RA-negative fraction. The source is a man younger than 35 in good health. Some clones in this sample may be carry-over from other donors' samples.

The chain recombines TRBV11-2 with TRBJ2-7, with 10 bases aligning to TRBD2. This CDR3 comprises 16 residues. Germline CDR1 and CDR2: SGHAT and FQNNGV. V shed 4 bases, J shed 2 bases, and the junction held 8 bases outside the gene matches. The CDR3 sequence: CASSWALLAGAYEQYF. The CDR3 DNA sequence: TGTGCCAGCAGCTGGGCCCTCCTAGCGGGGGCCTACGAGCAGTACTTC.

The chain is built from TRBV7-7 and TRBJ2-1; 8 bases match TRBD2. Germline trimming cut 2 bases from V and 5 bases from J; bases unmatched to any gene: 11. Germline V gene data show CDR1 as SSHAT and CDR2 as FNYEAQ (reference sequence). The CDR3 consists of 17 residues. CDR3 amino acids: CASSLSHVGGRHNEQFF. The CDR3 DNA sequence: TGTGCCAGCAGCTTAAGTCACGTTGGCGGGAGGCACAATGAGCAGTTCTTC.

In its sample, this clone was seen a few times. The rearrangement joins TRBV27 to TRBJ2-7; tentative D call: TRBD2 (6 bases). Between the trimmed V and J ends, which lost 2 bases and 2 bases, there was a span of 16 bases. The germline V gene encodes CDR1 MNHEY and CDR2 SMNVEV (reference sequence). The CDR3 has 16 amino acids. In DNA, the CDR3 is TGTGCCAGCAGTTTAGACCCCACGACTAGGACCTACGAGCAGTACTTC. Encoded protein: CASSLDPTTRTYEQYF.

The chain couples TRBV4-3 to TRBJ2-5, with TRBD2 as a possible D gene (5 bases). The J call may not be correct, given that the DNA end is closer to TRBJ2-7. This CDR3 contains 13 residues. Germline values: CDR1 LGHNA, CDR2 YSLEER. The CDR3 loop reads CASSQDVGNEQYF. The DNA of the CDR3 is TGCGCCAGCAGCCAAGATGTCGGGAACGAGCAGTACTTC.

V gene TRBV7-2 combines with J gene TRBJ1-2, with D maybe TRBD1 (5 bases). V was shortened by 2 bases and J by 0 bases, with 10 bases between the two germline ends. Germline V gives CDR1 SGHTA, CDR2 FQGNSA. The CDR3 runs to 15 residues. The CDR3 DNA is TGTGCCAGCAGCTTATCAGGGCCCCCTAACTATGGCTACACCTTC. This sequence encodes CASSLSGPPNYGYTF. Using reference TRBV7-2 and TRBJ1-2 for the parts outside the CDR3, the full variable domain is GAGVSQSPSNKVTEKGKDVELRCDPISGHTALYWYRQSLGQGLEFLIYFQGNSAPDKSGLPSDRFSAERTGGSVSTLTIQRTQQEDSAVYLCASSLSGPPNYGYTFGSGTRLTVV.

The gene calls are TRBV27 and TRBJ1-5; TRBD1 is a possible D gene (6 bases). CDR1 is MNHEY, CDR2 SMNVEV, per germline (reference sequence). The V end was cut by 2 bases, the J end by 7 bases, with 12 bases between. CDR3 length: 14 amino acids. Here the CDR3 reads CASSLGKGGQPQHF. CDR3 sequence (DNA): TGTGCCAGCAGTTTAGGCAAGGGGGGACAGCCCCAGCATTTT.

The V and J genes are TRBV28 and TRBJ2-5; 9 bases map to TRBD1. CDR3 size: 14 residues. Germline V gene data show CDR1 as MDHEN and CDR2 as SYDVKM. J lost 3 bases, V lost 6 bases, and 5 bases had no gene match. The CDR3 sequence: CASSGQGPKETQYF. CDR3 DNA sequence: TGTGCCAGCAGCGGACAGGGGCCTAAAGAGACCCAGTACTTC.

Points on this clone: Other DNA sequences within the sample encode an identical CDR3. The rearrangement uses TRBV5-1 and TRBJ1-1; perhaps TRBD1 as D (5 bases). In germline, CDR1 is SGHRS, CDR2 YFSETQ. CDR3 size: 15 residues. Trimming took off 0 bases at V and 0 bases at J, with 9 bases between the two ends. The CDR3 nucleotides read TGCGCCAGCAGCTTGGTTGCAGGGATGAACACTGAAGCTTTCTTT. The encoded protein is CASSLVAGMNTEAFF.

The chain is built from TRBV5-1 and TRBJ2-3; 10 positions agree with TRBD2. The CDR3 length is 15 residues. Unmatched junction bases numbered 2, after V lost 4 bases and J lost 0 bases. Germline V gene lookup returns CDR1 SGHRS and CDR2 YFSETQ. CDR3 in amino acids: CASSASGRSTDTQYF. CDR3 sequence (DNA): TGCGCCAGCAGCGCTAGCGGGAGAAGCACAGATACGCAGTATTTT.

The rearrangement joins TRBV7-6 to TRBJ1-1; possible D gene TRBD1, 6 bases. The germline CDR1 and CDR2 sequences are SGHVS and FNYEAQ. V was clipped by 0 bases and J by 4 bases, with 6 bases between them. The length of the CDR3 is 13 residues. In nucleotides, the CDR3 is TGTGCCAGCAGCTTAGCCAGGGGCACTGAAGCTTTCTTT. Residues: CASSLARGTEAFF.

This chain links TRBV20-1 with TRBJ2-5; D gene ambiguous. The closer fit of TRBJ2-7 to the DNA end suggests the J call may be wrong. CDR3 length: 11 residues. The germline V gene has CDR1 DFQATT and CDR2 SNEGSKA (reference sequence). DNA of the CDR3: TGCAGTGCTAGCAACCAGGACGAGCAGTACTTC. Protein: CSASNQDEQYF.

The rearrangement uses TRBV5-4 and TRBJ2-1; a weak D match, TRBD2 (6 bases). The germline gives CDR1 SGHNT, CDR2 YYREEE (reference sequence). The CDR3 runs 14 residues. The V end lost 2 bases, the J end lost 1 base, and 7 bases lay between the germline ends. CDR3 in DNA: TGTGCCAGCAGCTTTAGCGGTTCCTACAATGAGCAGTTCTTC. Protein sequence: CASSFSGSYNEQFF.

The chain recombines TRBV29-1 with TRBJ2-1; D unclear. CDR1 and CDR2 from the germline V gene are SQVTM and ANQGSEA. This CDR3 is built from 12 residues. Trimming removed 4 bases at V and 7 bases at J, with 11 bases between. In DNA form, the CDR3 reads TGCAGCGTTGTTCCTCCCGGTAATGAGCAGTTCTTC. It yields the protein CSVVPPGNEQFF.

This clone has at least ten counts. The rearrangement joins TRBV5-4 to TRBJ2-5; D is tentatively TRBD1 or TRBD2 (6 bases each). Germline CDR1 SGHNT, CDR2 YYREEE (reference sequence). The CDR3 spans 16 residues. V lost 3 bases and J 1 base, leaving 16 bases between the germline ends. As DNA, the CDR3 is TGTGCCAGCAGCTCCCGGGAGAGGGGGTTCCAAGAGACCCAGTACTTC. It codes for CASSSRERGFQETQYF.

This sequence joins TRBV4-1 and TRBJ2-1; TRBD1 might be the D (6 bases). This CDR3 contains 16 residues. Trimming took off 4 bases at V and 2 bases at J, with 15 bases between the two ends. Per the germline V gene, CDR1 is MGHRA and CDR2 is YSYEKL. The CDR3 DNA reads TGCGCCAGCAGCCCAATTACGGGACAACCCTACAATGAGCAGTTCTTC. It yields the protein CASSPITGQPYNEQFF.

This chain connects TRBV4-1 to TRBJ2-1; D remains ambiguous. The germline V gene has CDR1 MGHRA and CDR2 YSYEKL. CDR3 length: 16 residues. The V end lost 1 base, the J end lost 3 bases, and 13 bases lay between the germline ends. The CDR3 region is CASSQVYGLNYNEQFF. Written as DNA, the CDR3 is TGCGCCAGCAGCCAAGTTTACGGGTTGAACTACAATGAGCAGTTCTTC.

The chain links TRBV5-4 to TRBJ1-2, with TRBD1 as a possible D gene (5 bases). Trimming cost V 4 bases and J 3 bases, with 7 bases left between them. The CDR3 totals 12 residues. CDR1 and CDR2 from the germline V gene are SGHNT and YYREEE (reference sequence). CDR3 loop: CASSETDYGYTF. CDR3 sequence (DNA): TGTGCCAGCAGCGAGACAGACTATGGCTACACCTTC.

The rearrangement joins TRBV5-8 to TRBJ2-3; tentatively, D is TRBD2 (5 bases). V was pared by 5 bases and J by 3 bases, with 10 bases between. This CDR3 has 13 residues. The V gene's germline CDR1 is SGHTS and CDR2 YDEGEE. The CDR3 DNA sequence: TGTGCCAGCAGGGTACAGCGGACAGATACGCAGTATTTT. As protein: CASRVQRTDTQYF.